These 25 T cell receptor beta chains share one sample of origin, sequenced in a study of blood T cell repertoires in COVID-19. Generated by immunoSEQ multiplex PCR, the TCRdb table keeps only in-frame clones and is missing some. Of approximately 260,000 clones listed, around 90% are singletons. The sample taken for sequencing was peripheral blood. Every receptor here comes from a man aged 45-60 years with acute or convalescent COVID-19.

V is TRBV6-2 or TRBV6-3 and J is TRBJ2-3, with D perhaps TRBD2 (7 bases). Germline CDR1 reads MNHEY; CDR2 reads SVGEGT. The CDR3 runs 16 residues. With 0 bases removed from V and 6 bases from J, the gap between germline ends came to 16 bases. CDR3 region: CASSYSSGGPRDTQYF. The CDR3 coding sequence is TGTGCCAGCAGTTACTCATCCGGGGGGCCCCGGGATACGCAGTATTTT.

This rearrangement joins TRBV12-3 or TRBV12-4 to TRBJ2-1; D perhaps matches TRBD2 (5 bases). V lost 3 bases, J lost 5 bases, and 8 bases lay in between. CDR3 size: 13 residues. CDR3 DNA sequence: TGTGCCAGCAGTTTCCTCGGGGACAATGAGCAGTTCTTC. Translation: CASSFLGDNEQFF.

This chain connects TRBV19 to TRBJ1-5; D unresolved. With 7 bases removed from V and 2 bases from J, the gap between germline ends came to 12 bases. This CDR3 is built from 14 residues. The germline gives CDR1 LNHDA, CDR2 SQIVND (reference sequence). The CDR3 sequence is CASIRPGGNQPQHF. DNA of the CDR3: TGTGCCAGTATCAGACCAGGCGGCAATCAGCCCCAGCATTTT. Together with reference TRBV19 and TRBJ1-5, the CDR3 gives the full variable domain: DGGITQSPKYLFRKEGQNVTLSCEQNLNHDAMYWYRQDPGQGLRLIYYSQIVNDFQKGDIAEGYSVSREKKESFPLTVTSAQKNPTAFYLCASIRPGGNQPQHFGDGTRLSIL.

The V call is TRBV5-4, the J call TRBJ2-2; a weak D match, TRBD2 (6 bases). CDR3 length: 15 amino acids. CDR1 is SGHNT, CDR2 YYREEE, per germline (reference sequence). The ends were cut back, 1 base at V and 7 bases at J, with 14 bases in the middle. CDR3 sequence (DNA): TGTGCCAGCAGCTTGTGGTCGGGGGTTGGCGGGGAGCTGTTTTTT. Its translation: CASSLWSGVGGELFF.

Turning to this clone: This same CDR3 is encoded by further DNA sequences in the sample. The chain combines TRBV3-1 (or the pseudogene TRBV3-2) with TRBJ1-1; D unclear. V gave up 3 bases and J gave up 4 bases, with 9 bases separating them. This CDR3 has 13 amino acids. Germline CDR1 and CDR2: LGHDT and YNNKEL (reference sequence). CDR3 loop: CASSQSGGTEAFF. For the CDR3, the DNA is TGTGCCAGCAGCCAGTCAGGTGGCACTGAAGCTTTCTTT.

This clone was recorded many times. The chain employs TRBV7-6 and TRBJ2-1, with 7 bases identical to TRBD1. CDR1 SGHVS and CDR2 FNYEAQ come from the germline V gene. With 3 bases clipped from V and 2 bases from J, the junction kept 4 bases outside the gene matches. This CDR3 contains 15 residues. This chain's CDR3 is CASSLVTGTYNEQFF. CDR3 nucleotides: TGTGCCAGCAGCTTGGTGACAGGGACCTACAATGAGCAGTTCTTC.

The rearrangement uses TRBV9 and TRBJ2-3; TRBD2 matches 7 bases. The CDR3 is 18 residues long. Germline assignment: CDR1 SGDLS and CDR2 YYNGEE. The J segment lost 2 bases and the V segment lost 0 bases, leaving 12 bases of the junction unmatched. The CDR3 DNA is TGTGCCAGCAGCGTAGGGAAGGGGCTAGCGGCCTACACAGATACGCAGTATTTT. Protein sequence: CASSVGKGLAAYTDTQYF.

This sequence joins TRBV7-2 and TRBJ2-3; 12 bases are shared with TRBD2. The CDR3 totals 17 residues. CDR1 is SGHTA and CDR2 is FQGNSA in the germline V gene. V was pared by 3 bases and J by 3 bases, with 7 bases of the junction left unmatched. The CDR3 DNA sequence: TGTGCCAGCAGCTTCCAATTGACTAGCGGGGGTACAGATACGCAGTATTTT. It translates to CASSFQLTSGGTDTQYF.

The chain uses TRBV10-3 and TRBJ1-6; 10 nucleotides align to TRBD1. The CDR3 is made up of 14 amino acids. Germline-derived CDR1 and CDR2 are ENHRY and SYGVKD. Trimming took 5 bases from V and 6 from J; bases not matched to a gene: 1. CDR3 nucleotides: TGTGCCATCAGTAGGGACAGGGGTAATTCACCCCTCCACTTT. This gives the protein CAISRDRGNSPLHF.

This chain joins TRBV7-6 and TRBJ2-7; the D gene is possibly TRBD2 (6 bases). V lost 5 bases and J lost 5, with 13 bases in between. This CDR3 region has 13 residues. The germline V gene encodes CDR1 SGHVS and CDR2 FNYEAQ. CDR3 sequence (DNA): TGTGCCAGCAGCAAGACTAGTTTCCACGAGCAGTACTTC. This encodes CASSKTSFHEQYF.

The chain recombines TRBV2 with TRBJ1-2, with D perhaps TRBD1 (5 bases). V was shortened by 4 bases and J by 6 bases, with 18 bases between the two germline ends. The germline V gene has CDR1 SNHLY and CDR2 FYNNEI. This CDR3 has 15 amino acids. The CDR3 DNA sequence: TGTGCCAGCAGTGTGATTGTGAAGGGGTTTGATGGCTACACCTTC. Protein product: CASSVIVKGFDGYTF.

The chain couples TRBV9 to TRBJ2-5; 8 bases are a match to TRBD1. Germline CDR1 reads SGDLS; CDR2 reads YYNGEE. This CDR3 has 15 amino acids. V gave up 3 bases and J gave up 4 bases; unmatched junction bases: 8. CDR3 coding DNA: TGTGCCAGCAGCGCCACACAGGGGGAAGGAGAGACCCAGTACTTC. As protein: CASSATQGEGETQYF.

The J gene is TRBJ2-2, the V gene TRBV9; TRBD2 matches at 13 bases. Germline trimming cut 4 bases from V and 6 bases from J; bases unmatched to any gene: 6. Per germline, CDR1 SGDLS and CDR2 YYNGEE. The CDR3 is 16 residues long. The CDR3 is CASSPPLAGGAGELFF. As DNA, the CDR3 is TGTGCCAGCAGCCCGCCACTAGCGGGGGGGGCCGGGGAGCTGTTTTTT.

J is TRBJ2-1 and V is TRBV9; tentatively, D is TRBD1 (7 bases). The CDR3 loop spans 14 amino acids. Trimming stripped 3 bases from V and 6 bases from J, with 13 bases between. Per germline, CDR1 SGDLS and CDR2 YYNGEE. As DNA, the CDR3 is TGTGCCAGCAGCGCAGGGGGGCCCGGCAATGAGCAGTTCTTC. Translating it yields CASSAGGPGNEQFF. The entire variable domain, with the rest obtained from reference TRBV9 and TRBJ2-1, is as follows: DSGVTQTPKHLITATGQRVTLRCSPRSGDLSVYWYQQSLDQGLQFLIQYYNGEERAKGNILERFSAQQFPDLHSELNLSSLELGDSALYFCASSAGGPGNEQFFGPGTRLTVL.

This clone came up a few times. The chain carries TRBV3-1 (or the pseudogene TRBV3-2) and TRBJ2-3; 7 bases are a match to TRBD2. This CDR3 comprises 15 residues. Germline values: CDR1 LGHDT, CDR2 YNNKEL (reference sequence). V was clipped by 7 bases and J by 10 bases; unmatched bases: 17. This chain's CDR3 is CASTGGRGTTIPQYF. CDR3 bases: TGTGCCAGCACCGGGGGGAGGGGCACTACAATACCGCAGTATTTT.

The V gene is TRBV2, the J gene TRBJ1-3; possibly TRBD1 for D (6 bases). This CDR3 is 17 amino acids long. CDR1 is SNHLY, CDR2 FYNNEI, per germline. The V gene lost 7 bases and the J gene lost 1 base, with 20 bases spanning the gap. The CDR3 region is CASKTGQGGVSGNTIYF. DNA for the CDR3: TGTGCCAGCAAGACAGGTCAGGGTGGGGTATCTGGAAACACCATATATTTT.

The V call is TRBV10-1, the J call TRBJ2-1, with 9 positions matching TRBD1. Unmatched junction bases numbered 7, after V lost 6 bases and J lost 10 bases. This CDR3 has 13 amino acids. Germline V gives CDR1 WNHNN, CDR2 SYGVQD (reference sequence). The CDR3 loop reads CASSGTGRGEQFF. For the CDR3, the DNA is TGCGCCAGCAGCGGGACAGGGAGAGGGGAGCAGTTCTTC.

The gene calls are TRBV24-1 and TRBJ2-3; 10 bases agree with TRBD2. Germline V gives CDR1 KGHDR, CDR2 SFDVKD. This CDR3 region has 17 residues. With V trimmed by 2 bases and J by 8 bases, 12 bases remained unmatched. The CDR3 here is CATSDSTLRTSGSTQYF. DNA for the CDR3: TGTGCCACCAGTGATTCGACCCTTAGGACTAGCGGCTCTACGCAGTATTTT.

The DNA of the CDR3 is TGTGCCAGCTCCCCGGCAGGGATTAACTATGGCTACACCTTC. Amino acids: CASSPAGINYGYTF. J is TRBJ1-2 and V is TRBV2, with D perhaps matching TRBD1 (5 bases). The length of the CDR3 is 14 residues. V gave up 8 bases and J gave up 1 base, with 14 bases separating them. From germline, CDR1 is SNHLY and CDR2 FYNNEI.

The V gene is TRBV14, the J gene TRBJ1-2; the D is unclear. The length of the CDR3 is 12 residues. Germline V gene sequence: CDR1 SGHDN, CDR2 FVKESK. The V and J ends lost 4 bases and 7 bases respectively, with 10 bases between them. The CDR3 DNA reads TGTGCCAGCAGCCTAAGCCGGGGTGGCTACACCTTC. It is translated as CASSLSRGGYTF. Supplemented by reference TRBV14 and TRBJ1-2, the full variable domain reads EAGVTQFPSHSVIEKGQTVTLRCDPISGHDNLYWYRRVMGKEIKFLLHFVKESKQDESGMPNNRFLAERTGGTYSTLKVQPAELEDSGVYFCASSLSRGGYTFGSGTRLTVV.

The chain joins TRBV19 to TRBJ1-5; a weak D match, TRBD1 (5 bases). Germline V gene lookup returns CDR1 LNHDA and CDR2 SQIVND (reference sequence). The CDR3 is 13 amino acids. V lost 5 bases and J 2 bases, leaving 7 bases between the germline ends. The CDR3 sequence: CASSEQGNQPQHF. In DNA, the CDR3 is TGTGCCAGTAGTGAACAGGGCAATCAGCCCCAGCATTTT.

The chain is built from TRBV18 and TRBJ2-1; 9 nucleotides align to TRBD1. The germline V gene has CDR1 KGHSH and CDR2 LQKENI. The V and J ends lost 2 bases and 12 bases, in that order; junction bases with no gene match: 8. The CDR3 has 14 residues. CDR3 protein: CASSPGAGDRAQFF. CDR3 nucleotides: TGTGCCAGCTCACCAGGAGCTGGGGACAGGGCGCAGTTCTTC.

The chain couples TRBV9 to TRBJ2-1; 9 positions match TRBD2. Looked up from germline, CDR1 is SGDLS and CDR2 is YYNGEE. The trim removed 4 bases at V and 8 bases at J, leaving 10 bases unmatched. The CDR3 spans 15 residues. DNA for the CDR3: TGTGCCAGCAGCCTACTAGCGGGCTCCGCGGATGAGCAGTTCTTC. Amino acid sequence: CASSLLAGSADEQFF.

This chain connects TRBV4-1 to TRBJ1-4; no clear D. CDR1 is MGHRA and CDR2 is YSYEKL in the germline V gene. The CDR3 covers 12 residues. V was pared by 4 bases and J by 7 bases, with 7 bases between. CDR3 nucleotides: TGCGCCAGCAGCCTGGTTAGTGAAAAACTGTTTTTT. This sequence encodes CASSLVSEKLFF.

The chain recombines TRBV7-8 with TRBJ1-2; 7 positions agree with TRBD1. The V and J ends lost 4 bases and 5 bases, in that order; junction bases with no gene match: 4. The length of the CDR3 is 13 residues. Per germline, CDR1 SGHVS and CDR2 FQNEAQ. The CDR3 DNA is TGTGCCAGCAGCTCCACAGGGGAGTATGGCTACACCTTC. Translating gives CASSSTGEYGYTF.